These 32 T cell receptor beta chains were all obtained from the same sample, sequenced in a study of PD-1 blockade in classical Hodgkin lymphoma. Repertoires were generated with immunoSEQ multiplex PCR, while TCRdb's copy carries only in-frame clones and drops some. The sample holds some 31,000 clones, 70% seen once. Relapses following autologous stem cell transplantation were seen in all patients, with brentuximab vedotin exposure varying. The sample here was peripheral blood mononuclear cells (PBMCs), taken before the second cycle of nivolumab. The receptors come from a human donor with classical Hodgkin lymphoma.

In its sample, this clone was seen a few times. V is TRBV6-1 and J is TRBJ1-1; TRBD1 is a possible D gene (6 bases). Germline V gene data show CDR1 as MNHNS and CDR2 as SASEGT. CDR3 size: 16 residues. Trimming pared 2 bases from V and 0 bases from J, leaving 13 bases between. CDR3 in DNA: TGTGCCAGCAGTGAATGGGCAGGGGTTATGAACACTGAAGCTTTCTTT. Translation: CASSEWAGVMNTEAFF.

The rearrangement uses TRBV7-2 and TRBJ2-1; TRBD1 might be the D (5 bases). The CDR3 runs to 13 residues. Germline assignment: CDR1 SGHTA and CDR2 FQGNSA. Trimming stripped 5 bases from V and 4 bases from J, with 9 bases between. The CDR3 is CASSGQGYNEQFF. The CDR3 nucleotides read TGTGCCAGCAGCGGGCAGGGATACAATGAGCAGTTCTTC.

The chain couples TRBV7-3 to TRBJ2-2; D is possibly TRBD2 (5 bases). Per germline, CDR1 SGHTA and CDR2 FQGTGA. The V end lost 4 bases, the J end lost 3 bases, and 9 bases lay between the germline ends. CDR3 length: 14 residues. DNA of the CDR3: TGTGCCAGCAGCTCCCGGGGAGACACCGGGGAGCTGTTTTTT. Its protein product is CASSSRGDTGELFF.

V usage is TRBV18 and J usage is TRBJ2-7, with D perhaps matching TRBD1 (6 bases). CDR1 and CDR2 from the germline V gene are KGHSH and LQKENI. There are 15 residues in the CDR3. Between the trimmed V and J ends, which lost 4 bases and 3 bases, there was a span of 16 bases. This chain's CDR3 is CASSLYSGELYEQYF. The CDR3 bases are TGTGCCAGCTCACTTTACTCAGGGGAGCTCTACGAGCAGTACTTC.

The rearrangement joins TRBV19 to TRBJ1-1, with TRBD1 matching over 7 bases. The CDR3 sequence is 17 residues long. Germline assignment: CDR1 LNHDA and CDR2 SQIVND (reference sequence). Trimming cost V 3 bases and J 7 bases; bases outside gene matches: 17. This CDR3 reads CASSMIMNRGGSHEAFF. CDR3 nucleotide sequence: TGTGCCAGTAGTATGATCATGAACAGGGGTGGTAGCCATGAAGCTTTCTTT.

The CDR3 DNA sequence: TGTGCCAGCAGCCAATTGGGAAACACCATATATTTT. This codes for CASSQLGNTIYF. The rearrangement joins TRBV16 to TRBJ1-3, with no clear D. Trimming shortened V by 1 base and J by 4 bases, and 2 bases separated the two germline ends. The CDR3 sequence is 12 residues long. From germline, CDR1 is KGHSY and CDR2 FQNENV.

This chain uses TRBV27 with TRBJ2-4; 10 bases are a match to TRBD1. Germline V gene lookup returns CDR1 MNHEY and CDR2 SMNVEV (reference sequence). The CDR3 sequence is 14 residues long. V lost 7 bases, J lost 8 bases, and 8 bases stayed unmatched. The CDR3 protein is CASKFLGQGDIQYF. In DNA, the CDR3 is TGTGCCAGCAAATTTCTCGGACAGGGGGACATTCAGTACTTC.

This clone was detected only a few times. The V call is TRBV10-3, the J call TRBJ1-2; D is undetermined. Deletions cut 3 bases from V and 1 base from J, with 9 bases between. The V gene's germline CDR1 is ENHRY and CDR2 SYGVKD. The CDR3 has 14 amino acids. Written as DNA, the CDR3 is TGTGCCATCAGTGACGGAGGGCTTAACTATGGCTACACCTTC. It codes for CAISDGGLNYGYTF.

This chain uses TRBV5-1 with TRBJ1-2, with 7 bases fitting TRBD1. The CDR3 is 12 amino acids. CDR1 and CDR2 from the germline V gene are SGHRS and YFSETQ. Unmatched junction bases numbered 7, after V lost 6 bases and J lost 8 bases. DNA for the CDR3: TGCGCCAGCACCGAGACAGGGAACGGCTACACCTTC. It is translated as CASTETGNGYTF.

This clone was counted only a few times. The V gene is TRBV2, the J gene TRBJ1-5; possible D gene TRBD1, 6 bases. V lost 4 bases to trimming and J lost 0 bases, with 10 bases between them. The CDR3 is 15 residues long. Per germline, CDR1 SNHLY and CDR2 FYNNEI. This chain's CDR3 is CASSGGGVSNQPQHF. For the CDR3, the DNA is TGTGCCAGCAGTGGAGGGGGGGTTAGCAATCAGCCCCAGCATTTT.

The chain combines TRBV28 with TRBJ2-5; D is possibly TRBD1 or TRBD2 (5 bases each). Germline CDR1 is MDHEN and CDR2 is SYDVKM. The CDR3 length is 17 residues. Deletions cut 6 bases from V and 5 bases from J, with 25 bases between. CDR3 coding DNA: TGTGCCAGCAGACCACGGCTCGGGGCGCTGAGGTCGGAGACCCAGTACTTC. Translating it yields CASRPRLGALRSETQYF.

This clone was detected only a few times. The genes are TRBV28 and TRBJ1-4; no clear D. CDR3 length equals 12 residues. The V and J ends lost 4 bases and 7 bases respectively, with 7 bases between them. Germline CDR1 is MDHEN and CDR2 is SYDVKM. The DNA of the CDR3 is TGTGCCAGCAGTTCTGTTGTTGAAAAACTGTTTTTT. Translated: CASSSVVEKLFF.

V gene TRBV5-4 combines with J gene TRBJ2-1, with 14 nucleotides matching TRBD2. Germline-derived CDR1 and CDR2 are SGHNT and YYREEE (reference sequence). Unmatched junction bases numbered 5, after V lost 3 bases and J lost 6 bases. The CDR3 contains 16 residues. CDR3: CASSSRGLAGANEQFF. The CDR3 DNA follows: TGTGCCAGCAGCTCCCGGGGACTAGCGGGGGCCAATGAGCAGTTCTTC. The full variable domain, with the rest looked up from reference TRBV5-4 and TRBJ2-1, is ETGVTQSPTHLIKTRGQQVTLRCSSQSGHNTVSWYQQALGQGPQFIFQYYREEENGRGNFPPRFSGLQFPNYSSELNVNALELDDSALYLCASSSRGLAGANEQFFGPGTRLTVL.

CDR3 DNA sequence: TGTGCCAGCAGCCCTAGTGGAACAGGTCAAGAGACCCAGTACTTC. Translating it yields CASSPSGTGQETQYF. V gene TRBV7-9 combines with J gene TRBJ2-5; TRBD1 is a possible D gene (5 bases). Trimming stripped 5 bases from V and 2 bases from J, with 15 bases between. The CDR3 covers 15 residues. Germline loops: CDR1 SEHNR, CDR2 FQNEAQ (reference sequence). Combining the CDR3 with reference TRBV7-9 and TRBJ2-5 gives the whole variable domain DTGVSQNPRHKITKRGQNVTFRCDPISEHNRLYWYRQTLGQGPEFLTYFQNEAQLEKSRLLSDRFSAERPKGSFSTLEIQRTEQGDSAMYLCASSPSGTGQETQYFGPGTRLLVL.

The V and J genes are TRBV18 and TRBJ2-2; no firm D call. The CDR3 runs to 14 residues. V lost 8 bases and J 5 bases, leaving 15 bases between the germline ends. The germline V gene encodes CDR1 KGHSH and CDR2 LQKENI. Here the CDR3 DNA reads TGTGCCAGCACAGAACGGGTCCAAACCGGGGAGCTGTTTTTT. Translated, it gives CASTERVQTGELFF.

V usage is TRBV2 and J usage is TRBJ2-3; D is uncertain. V was shortened by 4 bases and J by 5 bases, with 7 bases between the two germline ends. Per the germline V gene, CDR1 is SNHLY and CDR2 is FYNNEI. This CDR3 has 12 residues. CDR3 nucleotide sequence: TGTGCCAGCAGTGTCGTATTAGATACGCAGTATTTT. This encodes CASSVVLDTQYF.

The V gene is TRBV4-1, the J gene TRBJ2-3; weak D call: TRBD2 (5 bases). Trimming took off 0 bases at V and 0 bases at J, with 16 bases between the two ends. CDR3 length: 18 residues. CDR1 is MGHRA, CDR2 YSYEKL, per germline. CDR3 bases: TGCGCCAGCAGCCAAGATCGGGCGAGCGGAGCTAGCACAGATACGCAGTATTTT. Amino acid sequence: CASSQDRASGASTDTQYF.

The rearrangement joins TRBV28 to TRBJ1-2; D gene uncertain. V lost 2 bases to trimming and J lost 6 bases, with 13 bases between them. CDR1 MDHEN and CDR2 SYDVKM come from the germline V gene. This CDR3 is built from 14 residues. CDR3 in DNA: TGTGCCAGCAGTTTACGGGCAGCAACAAATGGCTACACCTTC. It specifies CASSLRAATNGYTF.

This clone is medium-sized. The V and J genes are TRBV11-2 and TRBJ1-1, with no clear D. Germline V gene lookup returns CDR1 SGHAT and CDR2 FQNNGV. V was cut by 5 bases and J by 0 bases, with 16 bases left in between. CDR3 size: 16 residues. The CDR3 DNA reads as TGTGCCAGCAGCGAGCCAGATGGCGACATGAACACTGAAGCTTTCTTT. Protein: CASSEPDGDMNTEAFF.

The DNA of the CDR3 is TGTGCCAGCAGTTTACTTGACGAGCAGTACTTC. It translates to CASSLLDEQYF. The chain uses TRBV6-6 and TRBJ2-7; D call uncertain. The CDR3 covers 11 residues. The germline V and J ends were trimmed by 4 bases and 5 bases, with 6 bases remaining between them. Germline CDR1 MNHNY, CDR2 SVGAGI (reference sequence).

The table lists this clone with a count of one. This rearrangement joins TRBV7-8 to TRBJ1-2; D is ambiguous. The CDR3 contains 13 residues. Germline assignment: CDR1 SGHVS and CDR2 FQNEAQ. V was pared by 5 bases and J by 8 bases, with 15 bases between. CDR3 bases: TGTGCCAGCAGCCCTTACATGGAAGAAGGCTACACCTTC. Protein: CASSPYMEEGYTF.

A few counts support this clone. The V call is TRBV14, the J call TRBJ1-2; D remains unclear. CDR3 length: 11 residues. Trimming cost V 5 bases and J 9 bases, with 10 bases left between them. Per germline, CDR1 SGHDN and CDR2 FVKESK. DNA for the CDR3: TGTGCCAGCAGCAATGTTGGGAGCTACACCTTC. This codes for CASSNVGSYTF.

The chain uses TRBV11-3 and TRBJ2-5, with 11 bases matching TRBD2. The V gene's germline CDR1 is SGHNT and CDR2 YENEEA. The CDR3 is 16 residues long. With V trimmed by 5 bases and J by 1 base, 6 bases remained unmatched. This chain's CDR3 is CASSAGTSGPQETQYF. The CDR3 DNA sequence: TGTGCCAGCAGCGCCGGGACTAGCGGACCCCAAGAGACCCAGTACTTC. Filled out from reference TRBV11-3 and TRBJ2-5, the complete variable domain reads EAGVVQSPRYKIIEKKQPVAFWCNPISGHNTLYWYLQNLGQGPELLIRYENEEAVDDSQLPKDRFSAERLKGVDSTLKIQPAELGDSAVYLCASSAGTSGPQETQYFGPGTRLLVL.

The V and J genes are TRBV2 and TRBJ2-7; D gene ambiguous. Germline values: CDR1 SNHLY, CDR2 FYNNEI. The CDR3 spans 11 residues. Deletions cut 4 bases from V and 6 bases from J, with 7 bases between. The CDR3 loop is CASSATGEQYF. The CDR3 bases are TGTGCCAGCAGTGCGACGGGCGAGCAGTACTTC. The full variable domain, its missing parts supplied by reference TRBV2 and TRBJ2-7, is EPEVTQTPSHQVTQMGQEVILRCVPISNHLYFYWYRQILGQKVEFLVSFYNNEISEKSEIFDDQFSVERPDGSNFTLKIRSTKLEDSAMYFCASSATGEQYFGPGTRLTVT.

The DNA of the CDR3 is TGTGCCAGCAGTTTAACGTTCGGCCTTTCCTATGGCTACACCTTC. Protein product: CASSLTFGLSYGYTF. V gene TRBV27 combines with J gene TRBJ1-2, with D uncertain. Germline CDR1 is MNHEY and CDR2 is SMNVEV (reference sequence). The V end lost 2 bases, the J end lost 4 bases, and 14 bases lay between the germline ends. The CDR3 runs to 15 residues.

This CDR3 reads CASRWSSYNSPLHF. DNA for the CDR3: TGTGCCAGTAGATGGAGCTCCTATAATTCACCCCTCCACTTT. The chain uses TRBV19 and TRBJ1-6; D unresolved. Germline CDR1 is LNHDA and CDR2 is SQIVND (reference sequence). CDR3 length: 14 residues. Deletions cut 6 bases from V and 0 bases from J, with 6 bases between.

The genes are TRBV2 and TRBJ2-2; D might be TRBD1 (6 bases). This CDR3 has 15 amino acids. Germline V gene sequence: CDR1 SNHLY, CDR2 FYNNEI. V was clipped by 2 bases and J by 2 bases, with 9 bases between them. Here the CDR3 reads CASSEWTANTGELFF. For the CDR3, the DNA is TGTGCCAGCAGTGAATGGACAGCAAACACCGGGGAGCTGTTTTTT.

The chain uses TRBV19 and TRBJ1-2, with a weak D call TRBD1 (5 bases). The germline V and J ends were trimmed by 8 bases and 8 bases, with 18 bases remaining between them. Germline V gene lookup returns CDR1 LNHDA and CDR2 SQIVND (reference sequence). The CDR3 has 13 amino acids. The chain's CDR3 is CASYIGGDDGYTF. The CDR3 DNA follows: TGTGCCAGTTATATCGGAGGGGATGACGGCTACACCTTC.

The chain has TRBV4-2 and TRBJ1-1; the D is unclear. Germline V gene data show CDR1 as LGHNA and CDR2 as YNFKEQ. Trimming stripped 3 bases from V and 1 base from J, with 6 bases between. This CDR3 has 13 residues. The CDR3 DNA sequence: TGTGCCAGCAGCCACCAGACGAACACTGAAGCTTTCTTT. Its translation is CASSHQTNTEAFF.

V and J are TRBV4-1 and TRBJ2-7; 7 nucleotides match TRBD1. Trimming removed 3 bases from V and 3 bases from J; junction bases left unmatched: 11. Germline-derived CDR1 and CDR2 are MGHRA and YSYEKL. The CDR3 runs to 16 residues. The DNA of the CDR3 is TGCGCCAGCAGCCACCCTATGACAGGGTTATACTACGAGCAGTACGTC. Amino acids: CASSHPMTGLYYEQYV.

There are a few counts of this clone. The gene calls are TRBV7-9 and TRBJ2-4; 7 nucleotides agree with TRBD1. The CDR3 has 15 amino acids. J was trimmed by 5 bases and V by 5 bases; bases with no gene match: 9. Germline CDR1 SEHNR, CDR2 FQNEAQ (reference sequence). CDR3 protein: CASSATGVRENIQYF. CDR3 bases: TGTGCCAGCAGCGCCACAGGGGTTCGAGAAAACATTCAGTACTTC.

The table lists this clone with a few counts. V is TRBV4-3 and J is TRBJ1-4; TRBD1 is a possible D gene (5 bases). The germline V and J ends were trimmed by 5 bases and 8 bases, with 18 bases remaining between them. The CDR3 totals 15 residues. CDR1 is LGHNA and CDR2 is YSLEER in the germline V gene. The CDR3 protein is CASSEQGQVGEKLFF. In nucleotides, the CDR3 is TGCGCCAGCAGCGAGCAGGGCCAGGTCGGGGAAAAACTGTTTTTT.